Listed here are 32 T cell receptor beta chains from one sample, sequenced in a study. TCRdb recomputed calls from the 5' RACE reads with MiXCR, one row per CDR3 protein. The table has about 50,000 distinct CDR3 sequences, about 28% seen once. Sequences were obtained from naive CD4+ T cells sorted from blood. Subset meaning: naive CD4+ T cells, CD4+CD45RA+CD25-. The source of these receptors is a female donor with breast cancer.

This clonotype was observed once. Germline is not matched at one junction end, which may reflect a read error. The rearrangement uses TRBV5-1 and TRBJ2-3; 8 bases fit TRBD2. The CDR3 is made up of 15 amino acids. Germline loops: CDR1 SGHRS, CDR2 YFSETQ. The CDR3 spells CVSSNSGAGTDTQYF. In nucleotides, the CDR3 is TGCGTCAGCAGCAATAGCGGGGCAGGCACAGATACGCAGTATTTT.

The rearrangement joins TRBV5-1 to TRBJ2-3; 13 bases align to TRBD2. Germline V gene data show CDR1 as SGHRS and CDR2 as YFSETQ. CDR3 length equals 16 residues. The junction had 8 bases not matched to a gene; V was cut back by 4 bases and J by 6 bases. The CDR3 sequence: CASSPWTSGSRDTQYF. CDR3 in DNA: TGCGCCAGCAGCCCGTGGACTAGCGGGAGCCGGGATACGCAGTATTTT.

The chain combines TRBV7-6 with TRBJ2-1, with TRBD1 matching 7 bases. V was pared by 4 bases and J by 3 bases, with 9 bases of the junction left unmatched. The CDR3 runs to 16 residues. Germline assignment: CDR1 SGHVS and CDR2 FNYEAQ. The CDR3 here is CASSSGQAVYYNEQFF. The CDR3 DNA reads TGTGCCAGCAGCTCAGGACAGGCCGTATACTACAATGAGCAGTTCTTC.

The rearrangement joins TRBV30 to TRBJ1-2; no definite D call. Trimming took 2 bases from V and 6 from J, leaving 13 bases between them. CDR1 GTSNPN and CDR2 SVGIG come from the germline V gene (reference sequence). The CDR3 length is 13 residues. The DNA of the CDR3 is TGTGCCTGGAGTAAGACACAACGCCATGGCTACACCTTC. Its translation is CAWSKTQRHGYTF.

This clonotype was detected only a few times. The chain links TRBV28 to TRBJ2-7; tentatively, D is TRBD1 or TRBD2 (5 bases each). The CDR3 sequence is 15 residues long. Germline CDR1 MDHEN, CDR2 SYDVKM. Trimming left V 5 bases short and J 4 bases short, with 18 bases between. The CDR3 DNA is TGTGCCAGCAGTACTTACGGGACCCTAGAATACGAGCAGTACTTC. This sequence encodes CASSTYGTLEYEQYF.

In its sample, this clonotype was seen many times. J is TRBJ1-1 and V is TRBV7-2, with D maybe TRBD1 (6 bases). The V end was cut by 4 bases, the J end by 1 base, with 13 bases between. CDR3 length equals 15 residues. Germline CDR1 SGHTA, CDR2 FQGNSA. For the CDR3, the DNA is TGTGCCAGCAGCTCCTGGGACACATCGAACACTGAAGCTTTCTTT. The encoded protein is CASSSWDTSNTEAFF.

The chain joins TRBV29-1 to TRBJ2-7, with D perhaps TRBD1 (7 bases). Between the trimmed V and J ends, which lost 3 bases and 4 bases, there was a span of 10 bases. CDR1 is SQVTM, CDR2 ANQGSEA, per germline. This CDR3 comprises 12 residues. CDR3 region: CSVEAGGYEQYF. For the CDR3, the DNA is TGCAGCGTTGAGGCAGGGGGGTACGAGCAGTACTTC.

This clonotype was seen more than once but under ten times. The genes are TRBV29-1 and TRBJ1-5, with TRBD1 matching over 7 bases. Germline V lookup: CDR1 SQVTM, CDR2 ANQGSEA. This CDR3 region has 13 residues. The V gene end was trimmed by 7 bases and the J gene end by 0 bases; junction bases not matched to a gene: 3. In DNA form, the CDR3 reads TGCAGCGCCGGGACAGATAGCAATCAGCCCCAGCATTTT. Protein sequence: CSAGTDSNQPQHF.

The J gene is TRBJ1-6, the V gene TRBV9, with D possibly matching TRBD1 (6 bases). The CDR3 consists of 16 residues. CDR1 is SGDLS and CDR2 is YYNGEE in the germline V gene. Trimming left V 3 bases short and J 10 bases short, with 20 bases between. CDR3 in amino acids: CASSAYRDFTFSPLHF. Here the CDR3 DNA reads TGTGCCAGCAGCGCTTACAGGGATTTTACCTTCTCACCCCTCCACTTT.

A few counts support this clonotype. One end of the junction does not line up with germline, which may come from a read error. The chain links TRBV7-9 to TRBJ2-3; D may be TRBD2 (6 bases). Germline-derived CDR1 and CDR2 are SEHNR and FQNEAQ (reference sequence). The CDR3 loop spans 16 amino acids. The CDR3 protein is CASSSGGAPREDAQYF. The DNA for the CDR3 is TGTGCCAGCAGCTCCGGCGGGGCCCCCAGGGAAGATGCGCAGTATTTT.

This chain links TRBV29-1 with TRBJ2-7, with 7 positions matching TRBD2. The V gene end was trimmed by 1 base and the J gene end by 5 bases; junction bases not matched to a gene: 8. The V gene's germline CDR1 is SQVTM and CDR2 ANQGSEA. There are 14 residues in the CDR3. CDR3 in DNA: TGCAGCGTTGAAGCGAGCGGGATGGTTGACGAGCAGTACTTC. Its protein is CSVEASGMVDEQYF.

CDR3 region: CASSSLTPYPYNEQFF. In DNA form, the CDR3 reads TGTGCCAGCAGTTCCTTGACCCCTTATCCCTACAATGAGCAGTTCTTC. The chain combines TRBV27 with TRBJ2-1, with D unresolved. Germline V gene sequence: CDR1 MNHEY, CDR2 SMNVEV (reference sequence). CDR3 size: 16 residues. Deletions cut 4 bases from V and 2 bases from J, with 15 bases between.

The J gene is TRBJ2-5, the V gene TRBV12-3 or TRBV12-4; perhaps TRBD1 as D (7 bases). V lost 7 bases and J lost 4, with 13 bases in between. This CDR3 is 13 amino acids long. CDR3 nucleotide sequence: TGTGCCAGCACCAGACAGGGAGGAGAGACCCAGTACTTC. It codes for CASTRQGGETQYF.

This sequence joins TRBV7-2 and TRBJ2-6; tentative D call: TRBD2 (5 bases). This CDR3 has 16 amino acids. CDR1 SGHTA and CDR2 FQGNSA come from the germline V gene. With 4 bases removed from V and 0 bases from J, the gap between germline ends came to 10 bases. The CDR3 protein is CASSSGSVSGANVLTF. In nucleotides, the CDR3 is TGTGCCAGCAGCTCTGGTAGCGTCTCTGGGGCCAACGTCCTGACTTTC.

This clonotype was counted only a few times. The CDR3 reads CASTKGGGYNEQFF. Written as DNA, the CDR3 is TGTGCCAGCACCAAAGGGGGGGGCTACAATGAGCAGTTCTTC. The chain uses TRBV6-5 and TRBJ2-1, with TRBD2 as a possible D gene (7 bases). The CDR3 covers 14 residues. The V and J ends lost 7 bases and 3 bases respectively, with 13 bases between them. Germline V gene data show CDR1 as MNHEY and CDR2 as SVGAGI.

This rearrangement joins TRBV7-9 to TRBJ2-3; tentative D call: TRBD1 (7 bases). Germline CDR1 reads SEHNR; CDR2 reads FQNEAQ (reference sequence). The CDR3 extends over 15 amino acids. Between the trimmed V and J ends, which lost 5 bases and 5 bases, there was a span of 17 bases. Here the CDR3 DNA reads TGTGCCAGCAGCCCGACGGAGGGGGCGGGAGATACGCAGTATTTT. This sequence encodes CASSPTEGAGDTQYF.

Comment on this clonotype: This may be a read error: a much more frequent sequence differs by one nucleotide. This chain uses TRBV11-3 with TRBJ2-1, with TRBD2 matching 10 bases. The CDR3 has 16 residues. Germline loops: CDR1 SGHNT, CDR2 YENEEA. DNA for the CDR3: TGTGCCAGCAGCTTAGGCTTAGCGGGAGGTTACAATAAGCAGTTCTTC. Translating gives CASSLGLAGGYNKQFF.

In this sample, this clonotype turned up a few times. The chain joins TRBV4-3 to TRBJ2-1; maybe TRBD2 (5 bases). Germline CDR1 reads LGHNA; CDR2 reads YSLEER. V lost 1 base, J lost 9 bases, and 10 bases lay in between. The CDR3 sequence is 13 residues long. CDR3 amino acids: CASSQAGSAEQFF. The CDR3 region has the DNA TGCGCCAGCAGCCAAGCGGGATCAGCTGAGCAGTTCTTC.

On this clonotype: A much larger clone differs from this one at a single base, so this may be a read error. The gene calls are TRBV20-1 and TRBJ2-7; D is uncertain. The CDR3 consists of 11 residues. From germline, CDR1 is DFQATT and CDR2 SNEGSKA (reference sequence). CDR3 protein: CGAIEIDEQYF. The DNA for the CDR3 is TGCGGTGCTATCGAAATCGACGAGCAGTACTTC.

This clonotype was counted a few times. The rearrangement links TRBV5-1 to TRBJ2-1; D is undetermined. Germline lookup yields CDR1 SGHRS and CDR2 YFSETQ. This CDR3 contains 12 residues. Trimming took 1 base from V and 7 from J, leaving 6 bases between them. The CDR3 sequence is CASSLIGNEQFF. CDR3 bases: TGCGCCAGCAGCTTGATAGGAAATGAGCAGTTCTTC.

The chain employs TRBV5-1 and TRBJ1-5; tentatively, D is TRBD1 (5 bases). CDR1 SGHRS and CDR2 YFSETQ come from the germline V gene. The V end lost 0 bases, the J end lost 0 bases, and 7 bases lay between the germline ends. The CDR3 spans 15 residues. The CDR3 DNA is TGCGCCAGCAGCTTGGAAGGGGCTAGCAATCAGCCCCAGCATTTT. As protein: CASSLEGASNQPQHF.

The rearrangement uses TRBV7-3 and TRBJ1-1, with D hard to call. Trimming took 5 bases from V and 4 from J, leaving 11 bases between them. The length of the CDR3 is 13 residues. Germline V CDR1 and CDR2: SGHTA, FQGTGA. This CDR3 reads CASSPDSITEAFF. The CDR3 coding sequence is TGTGCCAGCAGCCCTGACTCGATCACTGAAGCTTTCTTT.

The chain joins TRBV5-5 to TRBJ2-2, with TRBD2 as a possible D gene (6 bases). V was shortened by 5 bases and J by 6 bases, with 14 bases between the two germline ends. The CDR3 contains 14 residues. CDR1 and CDR2 (germline): SGHKS, YYEKEE (reference sequence). CDR3 coding DNA: TGTGCCAGCAGACCAAGCGGGCCGCCCGGGGAGCTGTTTTTT. Encoded protein: CASRPSGPPGELFF.

The CDR3 reads CASSPIQETQYF. In DNA form, the CDR3 reads TGTGCCAGCAGCCCGATCCAAGAGACCCAGTACTTC. The V gene is TRBV7-8, the J gene TRBJ2-5, with D uncertain. V gave up 5 bases and J gave up 1 base, with 5 bases separating them. The length of the CDR3 is 12 residues. Germline assignment: CDR1 SGHVS and CDR2 FQNEAQ. The full variable domain, rest sourced from reference TRBV7-8 and TRBJ2-5, is GAGVSQSPRYKVAKRGQDVALRCDPISGHVSLFWYQQALGQGPEFLTYFQNEAQLDKSGLPSDRFFAERPEGSVSTLKIQRTQQEDSAVYLCASSPIQETQYFGPGTRLLVL.

The V call is TRBV6-5, the J call TRBJ1-6; D possibly corresponds to TRBD1 (5 bases). Germline V lookup: CDR1 MNHEY, CDR2 SVGAGI. The CDR3 is 14 amino acids. V was trimmed by 3 bases and J by 8 bases, leaving 11 bases between them. CDR3 region: CASSYGAKDSPLHF. The DNA of the CDR3 is TGTGCCAGCAGTTATGGGGCGAAGGATTCACCCCTCCACTTT.

About this clonotype itself: Possible read error: a much larger clone is one base away. V and J are TRBV7-3 and TRBJ2-3, with D possibly matching TRBD2 (6 bases). The CDR3 has 15 residues. Germline values: CDR1 SGHTA, CDR2 FQGTGA. CDR3 amino acids: CAGSSGTLSTDTQYF. The DNA for the CDR3 is TGTGCCGGCAGCTCCGGGACTTTAAGCACAGATACGCAGTATTTT.

This clonotype counts as medium-sized (0.01 to 0.1%). V usage is TRBV6-6 and J usage is TRBJ1-2; weak D call: TRBD1 (6 bases). The CDR3 spans 14 residues. Between the trimmed V and J ends, which lost 7 bases and 1 base, there was a span of 13 bases. Germline V lookup: CDR1 MNHNY, CDR2 SVGAGI (reference sequence). This CDR3 reads CASIKKDSNYGYTF. CDR3 DNA sequence: TGTGCCAGCATTAAAAAGGACAGTAACTATGGCTACACCTTC.

V usage is TRBV6-1 and J usage is TRBJ1-1; D call uncertain. The CDR3 is 13 residues long. CDR1 and CDR2 from the germline V gene are MNHNS and SASEGT. V was clipped by 6 bases and J by 4 bases, with 12 bases between them. The chain's CDR3 is CASSVQSVTEAFF. CDR3 coding DNA: TGTGCCAGCAGCGTCCAATCCGTCACTGAAGCTTTCTTT.

This clonotype was counted only a few times. The J gene is TRBJ2-1, the V gene TRBV12-3 or TRBV12-4; 13 bases fit TRBD2. The CDR3 consists of 20 residues. Trimming took 5 bases from V and 7 from J; bases not matched to a gene: 20. The CDR3 is CASSRRNPLAGGPRRNEQFF. The CDR3 DNA reads as TGTGCCAGCAGTAGACGGAATCCACTAGCGGGAGGGCCGCGGAGGAATGAGCAGTTCTTC.

CDR3: CASSLSGNEQFF. The CDR3 DNA reads TGTGCCAGCAGCTTATCGGGGAATGAGCAGTTCTTC. The chain links TRBV7-2 to TRBJ2-1; D is possibly TRBD2 (5 bases). The length of the CDR3 is 12 residues. Germline CDR1 reads SGHTA; CDR2 reads FQGNSA. V lost 2 bases to trimming and J lost 7 bases, with 6 bases between them.

A word on this clonotype: The junction does not match germline at one end; this may be a read error. V usage is TRBV5-1 and J usage is TRBJ2-1; D gene ambiguous. The CDR3 spans 13 residues. The V gene's germline CDR1 is SGHRS and CDR2 YFSETQ. The CDR3 protein is CASCFQSRDEQFF. The DNA for the CDR3 is TGCGCCAGCTGCTTTCAAAGCCGGGATGAGCAGTTCTTC.

The gene calls are TRBV4-3 and TRBJ2-1; 8 bases line up with TRBD2. Germline CDR1 LGHNA, CDR2 YSLEER. The CDR3 totals 16 residues. V dropped 4 bases and J dropped 5; count of bases not matched to a gene: 10. CDR3 sequence reads: CASSPTSGRVDNEQFF. The CDR3 DNA reads as TGCGCCAGCAGCCCTACCAGCGGGAGAGTTGACAATGAGCAGTTCTTC.